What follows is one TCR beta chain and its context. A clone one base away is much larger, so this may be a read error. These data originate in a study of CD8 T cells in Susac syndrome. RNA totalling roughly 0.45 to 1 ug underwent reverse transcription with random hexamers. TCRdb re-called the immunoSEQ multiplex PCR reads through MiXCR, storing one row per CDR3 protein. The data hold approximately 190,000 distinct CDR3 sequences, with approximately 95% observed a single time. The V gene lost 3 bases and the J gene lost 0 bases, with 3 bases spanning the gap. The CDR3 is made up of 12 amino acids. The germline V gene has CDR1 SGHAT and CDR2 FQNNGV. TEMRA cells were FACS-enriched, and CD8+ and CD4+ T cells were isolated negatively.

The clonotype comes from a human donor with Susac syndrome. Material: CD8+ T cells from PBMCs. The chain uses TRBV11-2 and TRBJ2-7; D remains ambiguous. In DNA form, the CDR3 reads TGTGCCAGCAGCTTGCACTCCTACGAGCAGTACTTC. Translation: CASSLHSYEQYF.